This T cell receptor (beta chain) emerged from a study of T cell responses to AZD1222 COVID-19 vaccine. Study conclusions and caveats: Compared with day 0, the breadth and depth of the Spike-specific TCR repertoire rose significantly after two doses of AZD1222. Possibly, clonal diversity was underestimated; donors were largely white British and included more females.

Comment on this clone: Its antigen remains unidentified.

The study pooled second doses at about 4 or about 12 weeks. Profiling relied on immunoSEQ multiplex PCR, and the TCRdb table lists in-frame clones only, not all of them. The sample carries 75,000 to 100,000 clones, approximately 90% recorded once. This TCR derives from an adult who received the AZD1222 COVID-19 vaccine. This specimen was peripheral blood, taken 28 days after the second AZD1222 dose.

CDR3 in amino acids: CASSQGPLRREANTGELFF. The DNA of the CDR3 is TGCGCCAGCAGCCAAGGTCCCCTTCGTCGGGAAGCGAACACCGGGGAGCTGTTTTTT. This chain links TRBV4-1 with TRBJ2-2; possible D gene TRBD2, 5 bases. The germline V gene encodes CDR1 MGHRA and CDR2 YSYEKL. CDR3 length equals 19 residues. Trimming stripped 1 base from V and 0 bases from J, with 18 bases between.